This T cell receptor beta chain was documented in a study of blood T cell repertoires in COVID-19. Study-wide background: Sources were T cells, B-cell-depleted T cells, or PBMCs; the material itself was cDNA or gDNA.

The CDR3 is 14 residues long. Trimming cost V 6 bases and J 2 bases, with 11 bases left between them. The V gene's germline CDR1 is LNHDA and CDR2 SQIVND (reference sequence). Original processing notes: Amplification of reference gene primers provided the estimated nucleated cell counts. The data were produced by immunoSEQ multiplex PCR, yet TCRdb's version contains in-frame clones alone and is incomplete. The V and J calls and the clone size are those of that table, but D and trimming were determined from the DNA. The table lists fewer than 300,000 clones, about 85% of them singletons, with 0.87% in the top ten. The Seattle patients joined while their infection was active and were tracked longitudinally afterward.

Sequenced input: peripheral blood. This clonotype was obtained from a human donor with COVID-19, enrolled during active disease. The donor label of this sample is uncertain. The rearrangement joins TRBV19 to TRBJ1-5; a possible D gene is TRBD1 (6 bases). The CDR3 DNA follows: TGTGCCAGTAGGGGGCCAGGGGGCAATCAGCCCCAGCATTTT. Its translation is CASRGPGGNQPQHF.